A single T cell receptor beta chain is shown here with its context. The cohort comprised adults aged about 18 to 90 years residing in 20 to 30 US areas. Clinical history as reported by participants underpinned cohort assignment. The data were taken from a study of blood T cell repertoires in COVID-19. Across the study: Specimens from acute and convalescent COVID-19 originated in the United States, Italy and Spain.

The CDR3 has 14 amino acids. CDR1 and CDR2 (germline): MDHEN, SYDVKM. Per the original data handling: Amplifying reference gene primers gave estimates of nucleated cell counts. Assay: immunoSEQ multiplex PCR; the TCRdb copy retains only in-frame clones and omits some. Clone size and the V and J calls come from that table; the DNA yielded D and trimming. The data hold some 160,000 clones, with less than 80% observed a single time. This TCR derives from a woman in her 70s in a cohort exposed to, infected with or recovered from COVID-19 (not recorded which). The chain recombines TRBV28 with TRBJ2-1; perhaps TRBD1 as D (5 bases). Material: PBMCs or T cells enriched from blood (not recorded which). The CDR3 nucleotides read TGTGGTGTTTCAGGGATTGACTCCTACAATGAGCAGTTCTTC. This translates into CGVSGIDSYNEQFF.